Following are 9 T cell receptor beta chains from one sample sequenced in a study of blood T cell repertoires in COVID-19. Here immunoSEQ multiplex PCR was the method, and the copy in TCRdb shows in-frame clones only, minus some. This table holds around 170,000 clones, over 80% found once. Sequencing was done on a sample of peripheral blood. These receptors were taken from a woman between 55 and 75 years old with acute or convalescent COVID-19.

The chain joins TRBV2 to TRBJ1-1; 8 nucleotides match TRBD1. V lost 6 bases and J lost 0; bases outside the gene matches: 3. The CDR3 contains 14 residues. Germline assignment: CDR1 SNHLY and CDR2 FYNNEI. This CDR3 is CASRADRVNTEAFF. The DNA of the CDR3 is TGTGCCAGCAGAGCGGACAGGGTGAACACTGAAGCTTTCTTT. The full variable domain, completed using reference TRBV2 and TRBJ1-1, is EPEVTQTPSHQVTQMGQEVILRCVPISNHLYFYWYRQILGQKVEFLVSFYNNEISEKSEIFDDQFSVERPDGSNFTLKIRSTKLEDSAMYFCASRADRVNTEAFFGQGTRLTVV.

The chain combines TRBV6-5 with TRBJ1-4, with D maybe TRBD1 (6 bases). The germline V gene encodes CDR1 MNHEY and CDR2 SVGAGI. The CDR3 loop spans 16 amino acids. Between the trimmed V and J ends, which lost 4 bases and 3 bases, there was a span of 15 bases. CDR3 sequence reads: CASSSSNRAANEKLFF. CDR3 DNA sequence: TGTGCCAGCAGTTCCAGCAACAGGGCGGCTAATGAAAAACTGTTTTTT.

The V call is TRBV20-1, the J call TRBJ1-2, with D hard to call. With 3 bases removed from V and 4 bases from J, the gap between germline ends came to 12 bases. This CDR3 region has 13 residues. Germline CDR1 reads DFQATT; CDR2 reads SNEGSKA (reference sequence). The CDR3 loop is CSASTERLYGYTF. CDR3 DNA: TGCAGTGCTAGTACAGAGCGGCTCTATGGCTACACCTTC.

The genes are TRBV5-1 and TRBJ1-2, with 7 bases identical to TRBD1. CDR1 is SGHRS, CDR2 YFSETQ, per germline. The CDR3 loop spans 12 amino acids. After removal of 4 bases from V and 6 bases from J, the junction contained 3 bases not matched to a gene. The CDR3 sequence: CASSPRGNGYTF. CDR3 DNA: TGCGCCAGCAGCCCCAGGGGGAATGGCTACACCTTC.

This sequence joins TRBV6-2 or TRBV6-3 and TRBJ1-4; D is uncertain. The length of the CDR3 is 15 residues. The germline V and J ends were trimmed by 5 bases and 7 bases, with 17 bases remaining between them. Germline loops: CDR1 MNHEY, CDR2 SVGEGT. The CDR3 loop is CASSNLPGRGEKLFF. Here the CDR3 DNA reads TGTGCCAGCAGTAACTTACCCGGGCGGGGTGAAAAACTGTTTTTT.

CDR3 sequence: CASSPDRGLAGTQETQYF. For the CDR3, the DNA is TGTGCCAGCAGCCCCGACAGGGGACTAGCGGGAACTCAAGAGACCCAGTACTTC. The gene calls are TRBV3-1 (or the pseudogene TRBV3-2) and TRBJ2-5, with 13 bases matching TRBD2. The CDR3 spans 18 residues. V shed 4 bases and J 2 bases; nucleotides not matched to a gene: 10. The germline CDR1 and CDR2 sequences are LGHDT and YNNKEL (reference sequence).

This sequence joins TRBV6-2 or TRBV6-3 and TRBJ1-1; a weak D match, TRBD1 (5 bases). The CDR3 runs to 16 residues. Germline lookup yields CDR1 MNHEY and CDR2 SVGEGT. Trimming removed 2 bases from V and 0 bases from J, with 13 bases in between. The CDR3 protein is CASSYAPGGVNTEAFF. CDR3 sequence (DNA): TGTGCCAGCAGTTACGCCCCGGGGGGGGTGAACACTGAAGCTTTCTTT.

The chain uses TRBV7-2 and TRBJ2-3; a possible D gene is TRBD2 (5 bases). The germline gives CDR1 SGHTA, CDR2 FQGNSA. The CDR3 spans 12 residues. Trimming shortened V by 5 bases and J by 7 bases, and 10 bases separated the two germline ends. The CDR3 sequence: CASSGSGYTQYF. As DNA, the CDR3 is TGTGCCAGCAGCGGATCGGGGTATACGCAGTATTTT. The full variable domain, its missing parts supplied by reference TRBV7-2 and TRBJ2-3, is GAGVSQSPSNKVTEKGKDVELRCDPISGHTALYWYRQSLGQGLEFLIYFQGNSAPDKSGLPSDRFSAERTGGSVSTLTIQRTQQEDSAVYLCASSGSGYTQYFGPGTRLTVL.

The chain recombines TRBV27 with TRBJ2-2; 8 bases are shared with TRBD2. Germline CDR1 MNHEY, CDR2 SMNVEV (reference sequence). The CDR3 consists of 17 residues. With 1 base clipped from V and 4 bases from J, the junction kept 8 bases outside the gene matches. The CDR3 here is CASSLFSPGGSTGELFF. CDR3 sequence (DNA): TGTGCCAGCAGTTTATTCTCACCGGGGGGGAGCACCGGGGAGCTGTTTTTT.